Below, one T cell receptor beta chain is given with its context. The sample comes from a study of blood T cell repertoires in COVID-19. Study overall: Samples of COVID-19 (acute and convalescent) were obtained from the United States, Italy and Spain. From T cells, B-cell-depleted T cells, or PBMCs came the material, which was cDNA or gDNA.

Authors' analysis steps: Estimation of nucleated cell counts relied on the amplification of reference gene primers. Profiling relied on immunoSEQ multiplex PCR, and the TCRdb table lists in-frame clones only, not all of them. Clonal size and the V and J genes are those of that table, whereas D and trimming came from the DNA. The repertoire has about 100,000 clones, 70% to 90% of them found once; the top ten carry around 13%. V was cut by 0 bases and J by 2 bases, with 7 bases left in between. Germline CDR1 and CDR2: MNHEY and SVGAGI. The CDR3 contains 14 residues. V is TRBV6-5 and J is TRBJ1-1; no reliable D call. This TCR was recovered from a human donor in a cohort sampled during active COVID-19. Sequencing was done on a sample of peripheral blood. CDR3 nucleotide sequence: TGTGCCAGCAGTTACTCGAACTCTAACACTGAAGCTTTCTTT. It translates to CASSYSNSNTEAFF.